The 16 T cell receptor beta chains below were found in one sample sequenced in a study of blood T cell repertoires in COVID-19. The table came from immunoSEQ multiplex PCR; TCRdb's copy has only in-frame clones and leaves some out. The table records around 700,000 clones, about nine tenths of them present only once. Sequencing was done on a sample of peripheral blood. These receptors were collected from a woman younger than 35 with acute or convalescent COVID-19.

The chain is built from TRBV21-1 and TRBJ1-1. TRBV21-1 constitutes a pseudogene. CDR3 length: 14 residues. Written as DNA, the CDR3 is TGTGCCAGCAGCAAAGTCCGGGGGTGGACTGAAGCTTTCTTT. It encodes CASSKVRGWTEAFF.

The chain has TRBV7-3 and TRBJ1-3; D is ambiguous. Per germline, CDR1 SGHTA and CDR2 FQGTGA. The CDR3 runs to 13 residues. V was shortened by 6 bases and J by 4 bases, with 10 bases between the two germline ends. The CDR3 loop is CASSERLGNTIYF. The CDR3 bases are TGTGCCAGCAGTGAGAGGTTGGGAAACACCATATATTTT.

This clone came up once. The V and J genes are TRBV10-3 and TRBJ1-1, with TRBD1 matching 10 bases. The CDR3 spans 14 residues. Germline values: CDR1 ENHRY, CDR2 SYGVKD. Trimming cost V 4 bases and J 5 bases; bases outside gene matches: 4. The CDR3: CAISGTGGGTEAFF. CDR3 bases: TGTGCCATCAGTGGGACAGGGGGGGGAACTGAAGCTTTCTTT.

This clone was counted a few times. V is TRBV2 and J is TRBJ1-5; TRBD1 is a possible D gene (6 bases). CDR3 size: 14 residues. Germline V gene sequence: CDR1 SNHLY, CDR2 FYNNEI. Trimming removed 3 bases from V and 7 bases from J, with 13 bases in between. CDR3 coding DNA: TGTGCCAGCAGTGACGTCGCAGGGGAACAGCCCCAGCATTTT. Protein: CASSDVAGEQPQHF.

The chain combines TRBV6-1 with TRBJ1-2; no firm D call. The CDR3 loop spans 13 amino acids. Germline loops: CDR1 MNHNS, CDR2 SASEGT. V was trimmed by 3 bases and J by 6 bases, leaving 11 bases between them. The CDR3 nucleotides read TGTGCCAGCAGTGATGGCGGGCATGATGGCTACACCTTC. Translating it yields CASSDGGHDGYTF.

The chain combines TRBV11-2 with TRBJ2-3; 8 bases map to TRBD2. CDR3 length: 18 residues. Germline V gene sequence: CDR1 SGHAT, CDR2 FQNNGV. The J segment lost 2 bases and the V segment lost 1 base, leaving 11 bases of the junction unmatched. CDR3: CASSLGFDSGSSTDTQYF. The CDR3 region has the DNA TGTGCCAGCAGCTTAGGATTCGACAGCGGGAGCTCCACAGATACGCAGTATTTT. The entire variable domain, with the rest obtained from reference TRBV11-2 and TRBJ2-3, is as follows: EAGVAQSPRYKIIEKRQSVAFWCNPISGHATLYWYQQILGQGPKLLIQFQNNGVVDDSQLPKDRFSAERLKGVDSTLKIQPAKLEDSAVYLCASSLGFDSGSSTDTQYFGPGTRLTVL.

The chain is built from TRBV5-1 and TRBJ2-5; D unresolved. V was trimmed by 0 bases and J by 1 base, leaving 7 bases between them. Germline CDR1 reads SGHRS; CDR2 reads YFSETQ. This CDR3 region has 14 residues. Written as DNA, the CDR3 is TGCGCCAGCAGCTTGGACAGATTCCAAGAGACCCAGTACTTC. Its protein product is CASSLDRFQETQYF.

The chain carries TRBV2 and TRBJ1-5, with D possibly matching TRBD1 (5 bases). The CDR3 is 15 residues long. Germline V gene data show CDR1 as SNHLY and CDR2 as FYNNEI. V was trimmed by 4 bases and J by 0 bases, leaving 10 bases between them. CDR3 amino acids: CASSADSNSNQPQHF. The CDR3 bases are TGTGCCAGCAGTGCTGACAGTAATAGCAATCAGCCCCAGCATTTT.

The chain employs TRBV6-5 and TRBJ1-1; D remains unclear. This CDR3 spans 14 amino acids. Trimming left V 6 bases short and J 7 bases short, with 18 bases between. Germline assignment: CDR1 MNHEY and CDR2 SVGAGI. The chain's CDR3 is CASSHRAPEVEAFF. The CDR3 bases are TGTGCCAGCAGCCACCGGGCCCCGGAGGTTGAAGCTTTCTTT.

The J gene is TRBJ1-1, the V gene TRBV29-1; 7 nucleotides line up with TRBD1. Trimming at V came to 1 base and at J to 6 bases, leaving 5 bases not matched to a gene. Germline CDR1 reads SQVTM; CDR2 reads ANQGSEA. The CDR3 is made up of 13 amino acids. CDR3: CSVEGQGGAEAFF. The CDR3 DNA is TGCAGCGTTGAAGGACAGGGAGGAGCTGAAGCTTTCTTT.

The genes are TRBV19 and TRBJ2-7; D not resolved. Germline values: CDR1 LNHDA, CDR2 SQIVND (reference sequence). Trimming stripped 3 bases from V and 3 bases from J, with 9 bases between. The CDR3 contains 13 residues. In DNA, the CDR3 is TGTGCCAGTAGTATTTCCGGTTTCTACGAGCAGTACTTC. Translated, it gives CASSISGFYEQYF.

The chain links TRBV6-4 to TRBJ2-1, with 12 bases that match TRBD1. The CDR3 contains 17 residues. The junction had 14 bases not matched to a gene; V was cut back by 7 bases and J by 7 bases. Germline CDR1 is MRHNA and CDR2 is SNTAGT. CDR3 amino acids: CASNRTGGQGAPNEQFF. The DNA of the CDR3 is TGTGCCAGCAATAGAACCGGGGGACAGGGGGCGCCTAATGAGCAGTTCTTC.

This clone has a handful of counts. The chain joins TRBV29-1 to TRBJ1-2, with a possible D match to TRBD1 (5 bases). Germline-derived CDR1 and CDR2 are SQVTM and ANQGSEA. The CDR3 covers 11 residues. V dropped 7 bases and J dropped 10 bases, with 16 bases sitting between them. CDR3 DNA: TGCAGCGGGGGACGGAACGAGGTCTACACCTTC. Translation gives CSGGRNEVYTF.

This CDR3 is CASSLWASGGGELFF. CDR3 in DNA: TGTGCCAGCAGCTTATGGGCGTCGGGGGGCGGGGAGCTGTTTTTT. V gene TRBV7-3 combines with J gene TRBJ2-2; 7 bases are a match to TRBD2. Germline trimming cut 2 bases from V and 7 bases from J; bases unmatched to any gene: 7. The CDR3 is made up of 15 amino acids. Germline CDR1 reads SGHTA; CDR2 reads FQGTGA.

This sequence joins TRBV5-4 and TRBJ2-3; weak D call: TRBD1 (6 bases). The germline CDR1 and CDR2 sequences are SGHNT and YYREEE (reference sequence). V was clipped by 2 bases and J by 2 bases, with 12 bases between them. CDR3 length: 15 residues. The DNA of the CDR3 is TGTGCCAGCAGCTTAATCGGGACACACACAGATACGCAGTATTTT. This sequence encodes CASSLIGTHTDTQYF.

The rearrangement uses TRBV7-2 and TRBJ2-3; D is perhaps TRBD2 (6 bases). V gave up 0 bases and J gave up 2 bases, with 9 bases separating them. The CDR3 covers 15 residues. CDR1 and CDR2 from the germline V gene are SGHTA and FQGNSA. CDR3 in amino acids: CASSLAGGYTDTQYF. Here the CDR3 DNA reads TGTGCCAGCAGCTTAGCGGGGGGATACACAGATACGCAGTATTTT.